Listed here are 27 T cell receptor beta chains from one sample, sequenced in a study of shared clonotypes between healthy human individuals. CD8 cells regarded as naive lacked CD45RO, were positively chosen for CCR7, and omitted terminally differentiated effector memory CD45RA+ cells. Measured with immunoSEQ multiplex PCR; TCRdb has only the in-frame clones, and not every one. There are around 560,000 clones in the sample; 85% to 95% occur only once, and over 0.1% lies in the top ten. Sequenced sample: naive CD8+ T cells sorted from blood. The receptors shown here come from a woman in her thirties in good health.

V and J are TRBV2 and TRBJ2-2; the D is unclear. This CDR3 region has 13 residues. In germline, CDR1 is SNHLY, CDR2 FYNNEI. The ends were cut back, 6 bases at V and 6 bases at J, with 11 bases in the middle. In nucleotides, the CDR3 is TGTGCCAGCAGCCCGGTTGGCCCCGGGGAGCTGTTTTTT. The encoded protein is CASSPVGPGELFF.

J is TRBJ1-3 and V is TRBV19, with 7 bases aligning to TRBD1. V shed 3 bases, J shed 0 bases, and the junction held 11 bases outside the gene matches. CDR3 length: 18 amino acids. Germline CDR1 reads LNHDA; CDR2 reads SQIVND (reference sequence). The CDR3 DNA sequence: TGTGCCAGTAGTATGCACAGGGGAGTTTTGGACTCTGGAAACACCATATATTTT. Translation gives CASSMHRGVLDSGNTIYF.

This sequence joins TRBV27 and TRBJ1-4; 10 nucleotides line up with TRBD1. The germline CDR1 and CDR2 sequences are MNHEY and SMNVEV (reference sequence). The trim removed 5 bases at V and 8 bases at J, leaving 8 bases unmatched. This CDR3 has 15 amino acids. The CDR3 loop reads CASSPRRQGAEKLFF. CDR3 in DNA: TGTGCCAGCAGTCCAAGACGACAGGGGGCAGAAAAACTGTTTTTT.

This clone was picked up one time. This chain joins TRBV7-9 and TRBJ2-2, with D possibly being TRBD2 (6 bases). The CDR3 spans 16 residues. The germline V gene encodes CDR1 SEHNR and CDR2 FQNEAQ (reference sequence). V lost 5 bases, J lost 2 bases, and 15 bases lay in between. The CDR3 DNA sequence: TGTGCCAGCAGCCCCCTCGCGGGACCTAACACCGGGGAGCTGTTTTTT. Translated, it gives CASSPLAGPNTGELFF.

This clone appeared a single time. The V call is TRBV27, the J call TRBJ2-3; 7 positions match TRBD1. V lost 5 bases and J lost 5; bases outside the gene matches: 10. The germline V gene has CDR1 MNHEY and CDR2 SMNVEV (reference sequence). CDR3 size: 15 residues. This CDR3 reads CASSVGTDPKDTQYF. CDR3 in DNA: TGTGCCAGCAGTGTCGGGACAGATCCGAAAGATACGCAGTATTTT.

J is TRBJ2-7 and V is TRBV19, with D possibly called TRBD1 or TRBD2 (5 bases each). Per the germline V gene, CDR1 is LNHDA and CDR2 is SQIVND (reference sequence). The CDR3 has 16 amino acids. Trimming removed 0 bases at V and 1 base at J, with 13 bases between. The CDR3 sequence is CASSIDPGTASYEQYF. The CDR3 DNA sequence: TGTGCCAGTAGTATAGATCCCGGGACGGCTTCCTACGAGCAGTACTTC.

The chain couples TRBV6-5 to TRBJ2-7, with D possibly called TRBD1 or TRBD2 (5 bases each). Trimming removed 5 bases at V and 3 bases at J, with 11 bases between. From germline, CDR1 is MNHEY and CDR2 SVGAGI. The CDR3 extends over 13 amino acids. The CDR3 reads CASSTGTLYEQYF. The CDR3 bases are TGTGCCAGCAGTACCGGGACCCTCTACGAGCAGTACTTC.

This rearrangement joins TRBV5-6 to TRBJ2-7; TRBD2 is a possible D gene (5 bases). The CDR3 totals 14 residues. Germline CDR1 SGHDT, CDR2 YYEEEE. The V end was cut by 3 bases, the J end by 4 bases, with 14 bases between. CDR3 nucleotides: TGTGCCAGCAGCTCGGGGATGGAAGGGTACGAGCAGTACTTC. Encoded protein: CASSSGMEGYEQYF. The variable domain in full, with the rest retrieved from reference TRBV5-6 and TRBJ2-7, is DAGVTQSPTHLIKTRGQQVTLRCSPKSGHDTVSWYQQALGQGPQFIFQYYEEEERQRGNFPDRFSGHQFPNYSSELNVNALLLGDSALYLCASSSGMEGYEQYFGPGTRLTVT.

This chain connects TRBV2 to TRBJ2-7; D may be TRBD1 (7 bases). The ends were cut back, 8 bases at V and 4 bases at J, with 12 bases in the middle. Germline assignment: CDR1 SNHLY and CDR2 FYNNEI. The CDR3 runs 12 residues. The CDR3 here is CASLRGAYEQYF. The CDR3 bases are TGTGCCAGCCTCAGGGGGGCATACGAGCAGTACTTC.

The chain employs TRBV5-5 and TRBJ2-6; possible D gene TRBD2, 6 bases. V was trimmed by 1 base and J by 0 bases, leaving 11 bases between them. This CDR3 spans 17 amino acids. Per the germline V gene, CDR1 is SGHKS and CDR2 is YYEKEE (reference sequence). Here the CDR3 reads CASSLWREASGANVLTF. The CDR3 nucleotides read TGTGCCAGCAGCTTGTGGCGGGAAGCCTCTGGGGCCAACGTCCTGACTTTC.

The chain uses TRBV11-2 and TRBJ1-3; D unclear. The germline V gene has CDR1 SGHAT and CDR2 FQNNGV. V lost 3 bases and J lost 0, with 9 bases in between. The CDR3 totals 15 residues. In nucleotides, the CDR3 is TGTGCCAGCAGCTTGGGTATTTCCTCTGGAAACACCATATATTTT. The encoded protein is CASSLGISSGNTIYF.

The chain is built from TRBV27 and TRBJ2-1; TRBD2 agrees at 8 bases. Trimming cost V 3 bases and J 8 bases; bases outside gene matches: 3. The CDR3 sequence is 13 residues long. Germline V lookup: CDR1 MNHEY, CDR2 SMNVEV (reference sequence). The CDR3 region has the DNA TGTGCCAGCAGTTTCGGGAGGGCCGATGAGCAGTTCTTC. It yields the protein CASSFGRADEQFF.

J is TRBJ1-1 and V is TRBV14; 8 nucleotides match TRBD1. V shed 6 bases and J 1 base; nucleotides not matched to a gene: 7. This CDR3 is 15 amino acids long. The germline CDR1 and CDR2 sequences are SGHDN and FVKESK. CDR3 bases: TGTGCCAGCAGGCAGCCCGGGACAGGGAACACTGAAGCTTTCTTT. Residues: CASRQPGTGNTEAFF.

The chain joins TRBV9 to TRBJ2-7; 7 bases fit TRBD2. V was pared by 0 bases and J by 2 bases, with 5 bases of the junction left unmatched. This CDR3 is built from 15 residues. The V gene's germline CDR1 is SGDLS and CDR2 YYNGEE. The CDR3 reads CASSVEAAGAYEQYF. CDR3 DNA sequence: TGTGCCAGCAGCGTAGAAGCGGCGGGAGCCTACGAGCAGTACTTC.

The chain couples TRBV9 to TRBJ1-4; D is perhaps TRBD1 (5 bases). CDR1 and CDR2 from the germline V gene are SGDLS and YYNGEE. The V and J ends lost 3 bases and 12 bases respectively, with 15 bases between them. The CDR3 totals 13 residues. As DNA, the CDR3 is TGTGCCAGCAGCGCGATCATGGGGGGAGAACTGTTTTTT. It yields the protein CASSAIMGGELFF.

This chain joins TRBV27 and TRBJ2-7; 8 bases are a match to TRBD1. The length of the CDR3 is 16 residues. V shed 0 bases, J shed 1 base, and the junction held 5 bases outside the gene matches. Germline V lookup: CDR1 MNHEY, CDR2 SMNVEV (reference sequence). The CDR3: CASSLSPGGFSYEQYF. CDR3 in DNA: TGTGCCAGCAGTTTATCACCAGGGGGCTTTTCCTACGAGCAGTACTTC.

The chain is built from TRBV2 and TRBJ1-5; D gene ambiguous. Germline V gene data show CDR1 as SNHLY and CDR2 as FYNNEI. V was clipped by 2 bases and J by 11 bases, with 7 bases between them. This CDR3 contains 11 residues. The CDR3 here is CASSEISAQHF. The CDR3 DNA reads TGTGCCAGCAGTGAAATCTCGGCCCAGCATTTT.

The chain couples TRBV27 to TRBJ1-6; unclear D gene. CDR1 MNHEY and CDR2 SMNVEV come from the germline V gene (reference sequence). CDR3 size: 16 residues. V lost 2 bases, J lost 7 bases, and 15 bases lay in between. The CDR3 sequence is CASSLRADNYNSPLHF. CDR3 coding DNA: TGTGCCAGCAGTTTACGGGCAGATAATTACAATTCACCCCTCCACTTT.

This clone was counted once. The chain couples TRBV28 to TRBJ1-5, with TRBD1 as a possible D gene (5 bases). The V gene's germline CDR1 is MDHEN and CDR2 SYDVKM. Trimming pared 8 bases from V and 1 base from J, leaving 18 bases between. This CDR3 region has 16 residues. The chain's CDR3 is CASAAIQVGSNQPQHF. CDR3 DNA: TGTGCCAGCGCGGCGATACAGGTCGGGAGCAATCAGCCCCAGCATTTT.

J is TRBJ2-5 and V is TRBV7-9, with a weak D call TRBD1 (6 bases). Per germline, CDR1 SEHNR and CDR2 FQNEAQ (reference sequence). Trimming removed 5 bases from V and 2 bases from J, with 12 bases in between. The CDR3 has 14 residues. The CDR3 DNA reads TGTGCCAGCAGCGGACGCAGGGGTCAAGAGACCCAGTACTTC. It encodes CASSGRRGQETQYF.

The chain links TRBV7-8 to TRBJ2-2; 10 bases agree with TRBD2. The CDR3 is 16 amino acids. Trimming at V came to 4 bases and at J to 0 bases, leaving 2 bases not matched to a gene. The germline V gene has CDR1 SGHVS and CDR2 FQNEAQ. The CDR3 reads CASSWTSGANTGELFF. Here the CDR3 DNA reads TGTGCCAGCAGCTGGACTAGCGGAGCGAACACCGGGGAGCTGTTTTTT.

The chain couples TRBV5-4 to TRBJ2-7, with 8 nucleotides matching TRBD2. The CDR3 spans 13 residues. Trimming at V came to 4 bases and at J to 7 bases, leaving 7 bases not matched to a gene. The V gene's germline CDR1 is SGHNT and CDR2 YYREEE (reference sequence). The CDR3 nucleotides read TGTGCCAGCAGCCAATCCGGGACTAGTGAGCAGTACTTC. Protein: CASSQSGTSEQYF.

DNA of the CDR3: TGTGCCAGCAGCTGGGGACAGCGGGGCTCCTACAATGAGCAGTTCTTC. It is translated as CASSWGQRGSYNEQFF. The chain couples TRBV28 to TRBJ2-1, with D perhaps matching TRBD1 or TRBD2 (7 bases each). V lost 6 bases to trimming and J lost 0 bases, with 15 bases between them. Germline V lookup: CDR1 MDHEN, CDR2 SYDVKM. CDR3 size: 16 residues. Full variable domain (rest looked up from reference TRBV28 and TRBJ2-1): DVKVTQSSRYLVKRTGEKVFLECVQDMDHENMFWYRQDPGLGLRLIYFSYDVKMKEKGDIPEGYSVSREKKERFSLILESASTNQTSMYLCASSWGQRGSYNEQFFGPGTRLTVL.

The chain carries TRBV19 and TRBJ2-7; 9 bases agree with TRBD1. This CDR3 comprises 14 residues. Trimming cost V 8 bases and J 4 bases; bases outside gene matches: 9. Germline V gene lookup returns CDR1 LNHDA and CDR2 SQIVND (reference sequence). The CDR3 reads CASQAGTGPYEQYF. CDR3 DNA: TGTGCCAGTCAGGCCGGGACAGGGCCTTACGAGCAGTACTTC.

The V call is TRBV28, the J call TRBJ1-6; D may be TRBD1 (6 bases). The length of the CDR3 is 13 residues. V shed 2 bases and J shed 15 bases, with 14 bases lying between them. CDR1 is MDHEN, CDR2 SYDVKM, per germline. The CDR3 DNA reads as TGTGCCAGCAGTTTAGAGGGGGAGGAAGTCCTCCACTTT. Its translation: CASSLEGEEVLHF.

J is TRBJ2-5 and V is TRBV6-5; TRBD1 matches 8 bases. The CDR3 length is 14 residues. V lost 4 bases and J lost 5; bases outside the gene matches: 6. CDR1 and CDR2 from the germline V gene are MNHEY and SVGAGI. CDR3 region: CASSSYRGSETQYF. Written as DNA, the CDR3 is TGTGCCAGCAGTTCGTACAGGGGGTCGGAGACCCAGTACTTC.

The chain is built from TRBV28 and TRBJ2-7, with D tentatively TRBD2 (5 bases). CDR3 length equals 14 residues. V lost 6 bases to trimming and J lost 2 bases, with 14 bases between them. The germline CDR1 and CDR2 sequences are MDHEN and SYDVKM. In DNA form, the CDR3 reads TGTGCCAGCAGCCCCATGAGCGGAACCTACGAGCAGTACTTC. Residues: CASSPMSGTYEQYF.